These T cell receptor beta chains were read from a single sample in a study of cytotoxic CD8 clonotypes in ibrutinib-treated CLL. Only in-frame clones appear in the TCRdb table, and some are missing; sequencing was by immunoSEQ multiplex PCR. The sample consists of some 98,000 clones, more than 75% of them appearing once. The sequences come from PBMCs, collected after 12 months of ibrutinib treatment. These TCRs come from a human donor with chronic lymphocytic leukemia. CDR3s include the opening cysteine and the closing phenylalanine or tryptophan. D genes are given only for firm matches. The size field is filled for only some rows; it gives once, few, many or a size class.

V	J	size	D	length	DNA	CDR3
TRBV6-1	TRBJ1-1	once	-	13	TGTGCCAGCAGTGAAGGGCGGCTCACTGAAGCTTTCTTT	CASSEGRLTEAFF
TRBV7-2	TRBJ2-1	-	TRBD1	15	TGTGCCAGCACCAAGTTTGAGGGGGCTTTTGATGAGCAGTTCTTC	CASTKFEGAFDEQFF
TRBV5-1	TRBJ2-7	-	-	11	TGCGCCAGCAGCCCTTCCTACGAGCAGTACTTC	CASSPSYEQYF
TRBV6-6	TRBJ2-7	-	TRBD1	16	TGTGCCAGCAGGGACCATGGGACAGGGGGTTCCTACGAGCAGTACTTC	CASRDHGTGGSYEQYF
TRBV5-1	TRBJ2-2	-	TRBD1	15	TGCGCCAGCAGAAGAACAGGGGGAGAGACCGGGGAGCTGTTTTTT	CASRRTGGETGELFF
TRBV5-1	TRBJ2-2	-	-	14	TGCGCCAGCAGCTTAAACGACGGGACCGGGGAGCTGTTTTTT	CASSLNDGTGELFF
TRBV2	TRBJ1-6	-	-	16	TGTGCCAGCAGTCGGGTCCCCACCTCCTATAATTCACCCCTCCACTTT	CASSRVPTSYNSPLHF
TRBV18	TRBJ1-1	few	-	14	TGTGCCAGCTCCCCAGGGGCGTCGAACACTGAAGCTTTCTTT	CASSPGASNTEAFF
TRBV9	TRBJ2-3	-	TRBD1	14	TGTGCCAGCGGGTTAGGGACAGCCACAGATACGCAGTATTTT	CASGLGTATDTQYF
TRBV9	TRBJ2-5	once	-	12	TGTGCCAGCAGCACCGCACCAGGGCCCCAGTACTTC	CASSTAPGPQYF
TRBV7-2	TRBJ1-1	few	-	16	TGTGCCAGCAGCTCCCCTCCGCGAAGATTGAACACTGAAGCTTTCTTT	CASSSPPRRLNTEAFF
TRBV2	TRBJ1-3	-	-	11	TGTGCCAGCACTAAGGGAAACACCATATATTTT	CASTKGNTIYF
TRBV6-6	TRBJ2-7	-	TRBD2	16	TGTGCACACGGGGGGAAGGCTAGCGGGAGCTCCTACGAGCAGTACTTC	CAHGGKASGSSYEQYF
TRBV29-1	TRBJ2-1	-	-	10	TGCAGCGTTGTTCGAAATGAGCAGTTCTTC	CSVVRNEQFF
TRBV7-9	TRBJ2-7	-	-	15	TGTGCCAGCAGGGGATTGGACACCGCTTCCTACGAGCAGTACTTC	CASRGLDTASYEQYF
TRBV4-1	TRBJ1-1	-	-	12	TGCGCCAGCAGCCAAGAGGGGCATGAAGCTTTCTTT	CASSQEGHEAFF
TRBV7-8	TRBJ1-2	-	-	13	TGTGCCAGCAGCCCGACGGTTAACTATGGCTACACCTTC	CASSPTVNYGYTF
TRBV21-1	TRBJ1-2	few	-	15	TGTGCCAGCAGCCACCGGACAGGGAGGGAGGATGGCTACACCTTC	CASSHRTGREDGYTF
TRBV28	TRBJ2-3	-	TRBD2	17	TGTGCCAGCACGACTAGCGGGGGGGCCCGGCGGGCAGATACGCAGTATTTT	CASTTSGGARRADTQYF
TRBV18	TRBJ2-5	-	-	13	TGTGCCAGCTCACTAGGACCCCAAGAGACCCAGTACTTC	CASSLGPQETQYF
TRBV11-3	TRBJ2-5	-	TRBD2	17	TGTGCCAGCAGCTTAGGGGTAGCGGGGGGAATACAAGAGACCCAGTACTTC	CASSLGVAGGIQETQYF
TRBV11-2	TRBJ2-3	-	TRBD1	14	TGTGCCAGCAGCGCTAGGACAGGGCGAGATACGCAGTATTTT	CASSARTGRDTQYF
TRBV6-4	TRBJ1-5	once	-	15	TGTGCCAGTCCCCGTCATGAGCATAGCAATCAGCCCCAGCATTTT	CASPRHEHSNQPQHF
TRBV4-1	TRBJ2-5	few	-	14	TGCGCCAGCAGCCCGACTGACTACCAAGAGACCCAGTACTTC	CASSPTDYQETQYF
TRBV2	TRBJ1-5	few	-	13	TGTGCCAGCAAGACGGATAGCAATCAGCCCCAGCATTTT	CASKTDSNQPQHF
TRBV7-2	TRBJ1-5	-	-	14	TGTGCCAGCAGCCAGGGGATTAGCAATCAGCCCCAGCATTTT	CASSQGISNQPQHF
TRBV7-9	TRBJ1-1	-	-	13	TGTGCCAGCACCCCGAGGGAGAACACTGAAGCTTTCTTT	CASTPRENTEAFF